The rows below give T cell receptor beta chains drawn from one sample of a study of T cell clones after liver transplantation. TCRdb keeps only in-frame clones here, not all; method: immunoSEQ multiplex PCR. The table shows some 120,000 clones, with 90% occurring only once. Source: CD4+ T cells from blood, taken 12 months after liver transplant. These receptors were obtained from a human patient who received a liver transplant. Among the T cells, some may be from the graft donor. Each CDR3 is given with its conserved first and last residue. D genes are given only for firm matches. Clone size is shown for a subset of rows, as once, few, many or a class of expanded clone.

J gene | D gene | clone size | V gene | CDR3 protein | CDR3 DNA
TRBJ2-1 | TRBD2 | - | TRBV7-2 | CASSLSGRAGNEQFF | TGTGCCAGCAGCCTCAGCGGGAGGGCCGGCAATGAGCAGTTCTTC
TRBJ2-1 | TRBD1 | - | TRBV2 | CAIRDRVGNEQFF | TGTGCCATCCGGGACAGGGTAGGTAATGAGCAGTTCTTC
TRBJ1-1 | - | few | TRBV15 | CATSRDPDTEAFF | TGTGCCACCAGCAGAGATCCCGACACTGAAGCTTTCTTT
TRBJ2-5 | TRBD1 | once | TRBV5-4 | CASFYRGMETQYF | TGTGCCAGTTTTTACAGGGGGATGGAGACCCAGTACTTC
TRBJ1-4 | TRBD1 | - | TRBV4-2 | CASSQDRGNEKLFF | TGTGCCAGCAGCCAGGACAGGGGGAATGAAAAACTGTTTTTT
TRBJ2-1 | TRBD2 | - | TRBV30 | CAWTIGTSGNNEQFF | TGTGCCTGGACCATAGGGACTAGCGGGAACAATGAGCAGTTCTTC
TRBJ2-3 | - | - | TRBV14 | CASSYNLGATDTQYF | TGTGCCAGCAGCTATAACCTAGGCGCGACAGATACGCAGTATTTT
TRBJ1-5 | - | once | TRBV29-1 | CSVGASNQPQHF | TGCAGCGTTGGTGCCAGCAATCAGCCCCAGCATTTT
TRBJ1-1 | - | - | TRBV7-2 | CASSLYARNTEAFF | TGTGCCAGCAGCTTGTATGCTCGAAACACTGAAGCTTTCTTT
TRBJ2-7 | - | - | TRBV4-1 | CASSQENLAQIYEQYF | TGCGCCAGCAGCCAAGAGAATCTAGCGCAAATCTACGAGCAGTACTTC
TRBJ2-7 | - | - | TRBV6-5 | CASSPDWSSYEQYF | TGTGCCAGCAGCCCGGACTGGAGCTCCTACGAGCAGTACTTC
TRBJ1-1 | TRBD1 | - | TRBV5-1 | CASSPGQGNTEAFF | TGCGCCAGCAGCCCGGGACAGGGGAACACTGAAGCTTTCTTT
TRBJ2-2 | - | - | TRBV18 | CASSPNPRQGTLTGELFF | TGTGCCAGCTCACCGAATCCCCGTCAAGGGACACTCACCGGGGAGCTGTTTTTT
TRBJ2-2 | - | - | TRBV7-3 | CASSRTDHTGELFF | TGTGCCAGCAGCCGGACAGATCACACCGGGGAGCTGTTTTTT
TRBJ1-2 | TRBD1 | - | TRBV7-2 | CASSSPQGRSYGYTF | TGTGCCAGCAGCTCACCACAGGGGAGGAGCTATGGCTACACCTTC
TRBJ2-7 | TRBD1 | - | TRBV11-3 | CASSYSRQGHEQYF | TGTGCCAGCAGTTACTCTCGACAGGGCCACGAGCAGTACTTC
TRBJ2-4 | TRBD2 | - | TRBV19 | CASSMSGGQLAKNIQYF | TGTGCCAGTAGTATGTCGGGGGGTCAACTAGCCAAAAACATTCAGTACTTC
TRBJ1-1 | - | - | TRBV7-9 | CASSLSGWGTEAFF | TGTGCCAGCAGCTTGTCCGGTTGGGGTACTGAAGCTTTCTTT
TRBJ2-1 | - | - | TRBV7-3 | CASSSPGKNEQFF | TGTGCCAGCAGCTCCCCAGGGAAAAATGAGCAGTTCTTC
TRBJ1-2 | - | - | TRBV5-4 | CASSLTANYGYTF | TGTGCCAGCAGCTTGACGGCTAACTATGGCTACACCTTC
TRBJ1-2 | TRBD1 | - | TRBV6-7 | CANPPSWGTGSNYGYTF | TGTGCCAACCCCCCCTCTTGGGGGACAGGGAGCAACTATGGCTACACCTTC
TRBJ2-3 | TRBD1 | - | TRBV6-1 | CASSVMGQGAVDTQYF | TGTGCCAGCAGTGTGATGGGACAGGGGGCCGTAGATACGCAGTATTTT
TRBJ2-1 | TRBD2 | - | TRBV19 | CASSIEASGRREFF | TGTGCCAGTAGTATAGAAGCTAGCGGGAGACGGGAGTTCTTC
TRBJ2-7 | - | - | TRBV13 | CASSLPDSSYEQYF | TGTGCCAGCAGCTTACCGGATTCCTCCTACGAGCAGTACTTC
TRBJ1-3 | - | - | TRBV4-1 | CASSQNRDAPGNTIYF | TGCGCCAGCAGCCAAAACCGGGACGCCCCTGGAAACACCATATATTTT
TRBJ1-1 | TRBD1 | - | TRBV18 | CASSRPTGGYAEAFF | TGTGCCAGCTCACGGCCGACAGGGGGCTACGCTGAAGCTTTCTTT